Given below is one T cell receptor beta chain in context. Its antigen is as yet unknown. The entry originates in a study of T cell responses to AZD1222 COVID-19 vaccine. Overall study: The analysis combined second doses at about 4 or about 12 weeks. The study, taken as a whole, reports: All repertoire sampling was performed exclusively after the peak T cell response. White British ancestry dominated among donors, who included more females, and clonal diversity was possibly underestimated.

Only in-frame clones appear in the TCRdb table, and some are missing; sequencing was by immunoSEQ multiplex PCR. Among 100,000 to 150,000 clones, 92% were seen once, and the ten largest hold about 1.1%. Germline lookup yields CDR1 SGHVS and CDR2 FNYEAQ. This CDR3 spans 16 amino acids. V shed 3 bases, J shed 2 bases, and the junction held 1 base outside the gene matches. This chain links TRBV7-6 with TRBJ2-6; 10 positions match TRBD1. This TCR was sampled from an adult in good health. The specimen comprised peripheral blood, sampled on day 0 of AZD1222 vaccination. The CDR3 protein is CASSLTGGAGANVLTF. CDR3 nucleotides: TGTGCCAGCAGCTTGACAGGGGGCGCTGGGGCCAACGTCCTGACTTTC.